This TCR beta chain was captured in a study of vaccination and CD4 T cells after COVID-19. Study-level information: Convalescent patients gave post-COVID blood a median about 100 days post-diagnosis, range 35 to 161. Controls had a CEFX pool, an HIV-1 Nef pool, or no peptide added.

CDR1 and CDR2 from the germline V gene are SGHRS and YFSETQ. The CDR3 runs 15 residues. V was cut by 2 bases and J by 4 bases, with 15 bases left in between. Cultured CD4+ T cell DNA was sequenced using the Oncomine TCR Beta short-read assay. TCRdb passed the PCR reads through MiXCR, listing each CDR3 protein once. The sample contains around 19,000 distinct CDR3 sequences, roughly 36% of which appear only once. This clonotype has just a few counts. Its antigen remains unidentified. The time point denotes: late sampling 161 to 241 days after vaccination in a few convalescent patients. The sample's treatment: approximately nine-day PBMC culture with coronavirus spike peptide pools or control peptides (ViraFEST assay).

The V call is TRBV5-1, the J call TRBJ2-5, with a tentative D call TRBD1 (5 bases). Sequencing was performed on CD4+ T cells from blood, cultured in vitro, taken about 7 months after SARS-CoV-2 vaccination. This sequence originates from a human donor who had recovered from COVID-19. For the CDR3, the DNA is TGCGCCAGCAGCTTTCAGGCCTCGCAGGGAGAGACCCAGTACTTC. Amino acid sequence: CASSFQASQGETQYF. Using reference TRBV5-1 and TRBJ2-5 for the parts outside the CDR3, the full variable domain is KAGVTQTPRYLIKTRGQQVTLSCSPISGHRSVSWYQQTPGQGLQFLFEYFSETQRNKGNFPGRFSGRQFSNSRSEMNVSTLELGDSALYLCASSFQASQGETQYFGPGTRLLVL.